This T cell receptor beta chain was profiled in a study of blood T cell repertoires in COVID-19. Per the original methods: Researchers report that nucleated cell counts were estimated from reference gene primer amplification. Produced via immunoSEQ multiplex PCR; TCRdb's table is partial and in-frame only. Clonal size and the V and J genes are those of that table, whereas D and trimming came from the DNA. Here the sample spans about 140,000 clones, approximately 90% being singletons. The germline V gene has CDR1 SGHDT and CDR2 YYEEEE. The V segment lost 2 bases and the J segment 7 bases; nucleotides outside the gene matches: 5. The CDR3 is made up of 13 amino acids. This clone was counted once.

V gene TRBV5-6 combines with J gene TRBJ1-1; 7 positions match TRBD1. The sequence was obtained from a human donor with COVID-19, enrolled during active disease. The donor label of this sample is uncertain. The sequencing input was peripheral blood. The DNA of the CDR3 is TGTGCCAGCAGCTTTTCCAGGACAGGTGAAGCTTTCTTT. Encoded protein: CASSFSRTGEAFF.